Presented here are 12 T cell receptor beta chains from one specimen sequenced in a study of blood T cell repertoires in COVID-19. The repertoire was sequenced with immunoSEQ multiplex PCR; TCRdb's copy has only in-frame clones and lacks some. This sample has 90,000 to 120,000 clones, with roughly 84% found just once. The sample was peripheral blood. The receptor source for this set is a man aged 55 to 70 with acute or convalescent COVID-19.

The genes are TRBV28 and TRBJ1-1, with a possible D match to TRBD1 (5 bases). Trimming shortened V by 3 bases and J by 6 bases, and 14 bases separated the two germline ends. The CDR3 covers 14 residues. Germline-derived CDR1 and CDR2 are MDHEN and SYDVKM. This chain's CDR3 is CASSLAGKGPEAFF. The CDR3 DNA follows: TGTGCCAGCAGTTTGGCAGGGAAGGGCCCTGAAGCTTTCTTT.

The chain employs TRBV5-1 and TRBJ2-2; D perhaps matches TRBD2 (6 bases). Germline V gene lookup returns CDR1 SGHRS and CDR2 YFSETQ. V lost 3 bases and J lost 0, with 12 bases in between. This CDR3 has 16 amino acids. CDR3 DNA sequence: TGCGCCAGCAGCTCGGGACTTTCCGCGAACACCGGGGAGCTGTTTTTT. Encoded protein: CASSSGLSANTGELFF.

J is TRBJ1-2 and V is TRBV19; 7 nucleotides match TRBD1. The V segment lost 3 bases and the J segment 2 bases; nucleotides outside the gene matches: 3. The CDR3 spans 14 residues. The germline V gene encodes CDR1 LNHDA and CDR2 SQIVND (reference sequence). The CDR3 spells CASSIGGQNYGYTF. CDR3 DNA: TGTGCCAGTAGTATTGGGGGACAGAACTATGGCTACACCTTC.

This chain uses TRBV7-9 with TRBJ1-3, with D unresolved. The ends were cut back, 2 bases at V and 2 bases at J, with 7 bases in the middle. The CDR3 is made up of 14 amino acids. Germline values: CDR1 SEHNR, CDR2 FQNEAQ (reference sequence). This CDR3 reads CASSLPGTGNTIYF. Written as DNA, the CDR3 is TGTGCCAGCAGCTTACCGGGGACTGGAAACACCATATATTTT. Combining the CDR3 with reference TRBV7-9 and TRBJ1-3 gives the whole variable domain DTGVSQNPRHKITKRGQNVTFRCDPISEHNRLYWYRQTLGQGPEFLTYFQNEAQLEKSRLLSDRFSAERPKGSFSTLEIQRTEQGDSAMYLCASSLPGTGNTIYFGEGSWLTVV.

The chain is built from TRBV11-3 and TRBJ2-3, with 7 nucleotides matching TRBD2. This CDR3 spans 15 amino acids. J gave up 1 base and V 3 bases, and 4 bases lay outside the gene matches. CDR1 is SGHNT, CDR2 YENEEA, per germline. The chain's CDR3 is CASSFESGGTDTQYF. CDR3 DNA: TGTGCCAGCAGCTTTGAGAGCGGGGGCACAGATACGCAGTATTTT.

This CDR3 is CASSSLEETQYF. For the CDR3, the DNA is TGTGCCAGCAGCTCGCTAGAAGAGACCCAGTACTTC. This chain links TRBV7-2 with TRBJ2-5; D unresolved. From germline, CDR1 is SGHTA and CDR2 FQGNSA. V was shortened by 4 bases and J by 3 bases, with 6 bases between the two germline ends. CDR3 size: 12 residues.

This chain uses TRBV25-1 with TRBJ2-1, with D maybe TRBD1 (5 bases). Germline V CDR1 and CDR2: MGHDK, SYGVNS. The CDR3 sequence is 12 residues long. V was shortened by 6 bases and J by 10 bases, with 13 bases between the two germline ends. Here the CDR3 DNA reads TGTGCCAGCAGCCAGGGTCTGGGCGAGCAGTTCTTC. Protein product: CASSQGLGEQFF.

The rearrangement links TRBV25-1 to TRBJ1-1; the D gene is possibly TRBD1 (6 bases). V lost 7 bases and J lost 10, with 10 bases in between. The CDR3 runs 10 residues. Germline CDR1 reads MGHDK; CDR2 reads SYGVNS. This chain's CDR3 is CASIQGRAFF. CDR3 nucleotides: TGTGCCAGCATCCAGGGGAGAGCTTTCTTT.

V gene TRBV2 combines with J gene TRBJ2-3, with 7 bases aligning to TRBD2. This CDR3 is 14 amino acids long. Germline trimming cut 6 bases from V and 5 bases from J; bases unmatched to any gene: 8. Germline CDR1 SNHLY, CDR2 FYNNEI. CDR3: CASSLRLAEDTQYF. In DNA form, the CDR3 reads TGTGCCAGCAGCTTGAGACTAGCTGAAGATACGCAGTATTTT.

The chain uses TRBV6-5 and TRBJ1-5; D is uncertain. With 4 bases removed from V and 3 bases from J, the gap between germline ends came to 4 bases. Germline lookup yields CDR1 MNHEY and CDR2 SVGAGI. The length of the CDR3 is 12 residues. In DNA form, the CDR3 reads TGTGCCAGCAGTTCAAACAATCAGCCCCAGCATTTT. Amino acid sequence: CASSSNNQPQHF.

The J gene is TRBJ1-5, the V gene TRBV28; TRBD1 matches 10 bases. Germline lookup yields CDR1 MDHEN and CDR2 SYDVKM. V was clipped by 4 bases and J by 4 bases; unmatched bases: 7. The CDR3 extends over 16 amino acids. The CDR3 spells CASSSDRGPWNQPQHF. DNA of the CDR3: TGTGCCAGCAGTTCCGACAGGGGGCCGTGGAATCAGCCCCAGCATTTT.

This chain uses TRBV7-2 with TRBJ1-4; D not certain. The V end lost 8 bases, the J end lost 6 bases, and 10 bases lay between the germline ends. The CDR3 runs 12 residues. Germline-derived CDR1 and CDR2 are SGHTA and FQGNSA. CDR3 sequence (DNA): TGTGCCAGCGGCACGGGGTATGAAAAACTGTTTTTT. Translation gives CASGTGYEKLFF.